This T cell receptor beta chain was recorded in a study of blood T cell repertoires in COVID-19 (TCRdb year 2020). Background on the whole study: Samples covering the acute and convalescent phases of COVID-19 were provided by collaborators in the United States, Italy and Spain. The dataset comprised deeply sampled blood TCRbeta repertoires from subjects exposed to, actively infected with, or recovered from COVID-19. A freely available public database, intended as a resource for researchers studying the immune response to SARS-CoV-2, is where the repertoires were released. Samples came from the ongoing ImmuneRACE study (first 160 participants) plus 1,254 subjects from 6 global collaborators. The prospective study material was composed of cDNA or gDNA derived from T cells, B-cell-depleted T cells, or PBMCs. A de-identified subject ID, COVID-19 status, age in years and sex were almost always included in the sample metadata. Where available, HLA class I and class II types were obtained from metadata supplied by the sample provider rather than from assay-based typing.

TCRbeta CDR3 regions were amplified from genomic DNA using the immunoSEQ Assay, a bias-controlled multiplex PCR. The original methods were these. The number of nucleated cells in each sample was estimated from the amplification of reference gene primers within the assay. To quantify the absolute abundance of each unique TCRbeta CDR3 rearrangement, sequence reads were collapsed and filtered. For each sample, productive Simpson clonality was calculated as the square root of Simpson's diversity index across productive rearrangements. Sourced from immuneACCESS, this table was stored by TCRdb with only in-frame sequences that have V and J called. A share of the clones is absent; for the studies checked, an unresolved V gene accounts for under half, and the remainder has no known explanation. V and J calls plus clone size are reproduced from that table; the DNA served to infer D and trimming. The table for this sample lists some 150,000 clones; about 90% of them were counted only once. Jointly, the top ten make up approximately 11% of the sample.

Collaborating institutions collected whole blood in K2EDTA tubes following their own protocols. For TCRbeta analysis, collaborators shipped samples as frozen whole blood, isolated PBMCs, or DNA extracted from either of those sample types. Worth noting for this clone: The clone's antigen remains unknown. Nothing much larger sits one base from this clone, and base qualities are not available.

CDR1 MNHNS and CDR2 SASEGT are derived from the germline V gene. Including the terminal cysteine and phenylalanine, the CDR3 comprises 14 residues. Left in the record is the CDR3 DNA by itself, 42 bases read in frame from the first base. Deletion took 3 bases off V and 0 bases off J, with a span of 8 bases between the germline ends. Results the study describes overall, beyond this receptor: The quantity of clinical and demographic metadata differed by source and by participant and was supplied without curation.

The source of this sequence is a woman of 80 years or more with acute or convalescent COVID-19. Sequenced material: peripheral blood. Rearrangement joined TRBV6-1 to TRBJ1-1; TRBD1 might be the D gene, on 5 matching bases. Here the CDR3 is given as CASSDRRVNTEAFF. The sequenced DNA: TGTGCCAGCAGTGATCGCAGGGTGAACACTGAAGCTTTCTTT.